This T cell receptor (beta chain) was sequenced for a study of Graves' ophthalmopathy and Graves' hyperthyroidism. Trimming at V came to 6 bases and at J to 7 bases, leaving 8 bases not matched to a gene. The CDR3 spans 15 residues. Germline V lookup: CDR1 MNHNS, CDR2 SASEGT. At least ten counts were recorded for this clonotype. TCR beta CDR3 amplification used RNA transcripts. Second-round multiplex PCR followed a first-round RT-PCR using HTBI primers. TCRdb recomputed calls from the multiplex PCR reads with MiXCR, one row per CDR3 protein. The sample contains under 800,000 distinct CDR3 sequences, roughly 20% of which appear only once.

This TCR derives from a woman younger than 35 with stable Graves' hyperthyroidism. Some clones in this sample may be carry-over from other donors' samples. Sequencing used peripheral blood. This chain uses TRBV6-1 with TRBJ2-2; 10 positions match TRBD1. The CDR3 sequence: CASRPGQGISGELFF. The CDR3 coding sequence is TGTGCCAGCAGGCCGGGACAGGGGATTAGCGGGGAGCTGTTTTTT.